The 6 T cell receptor beta chains reported below all come from one sample, sequenced in a study of response to subunit inactivated influenza vaccine. Each CDR3 protein is one row after TCRdb ran MiXCR on the RT-PCR reads. Among approximately 500,000 distinct CDR3 sequences, 14% were seen once, and the ten largest hold roughly 11%. The material sequenced was PBMCs from blood, taken 11 to 12 days after vaccination. The receptors were sampled from a man aged 45-65 years who received an inactivated influenza vaccine.

V usage is TRBV7-8 and J usage is TRBJ2-3; a possible D gene is TRBD1 (6 bases). Germline V gene data show CDR1 as SGHVS and CDR2 as FQNEAQ. The CDR3 sequence is 17 residues long. V lost 4 bases and J lost 2, with 19 bases in between. The CDR3 DNA reads as TGTGCCAGCAGCTCCTGGGGGTCAGGGGAAACCACAGATACGCAGTATTTT. This translates into CASSSWGSGETTDTQYF.

J is TRBJ2-2 and V is TRBV2; a possible D gene is TRBD1 (6 bases). Germline assignment: CDR1 SNHLY and CDR2 FYNNEI. The length of the CDR3 is 15 residues. V shed 7 bases and J shed 4 bases, with 16 bases lying between them. DNA for the CDR3: TGTGCCAGCAAACCGGGTGTCAGGGGCACCGGGGAGCTGTTTTTT. It codes for CASKPGVRGTGELFF. Combining the CDR3 with reference TRBV2 and TRBJ2-2 gives the whole variable domain EPEVTQTPSHQVTQMGQEVILRCVPISNHLYFYWYRQILGQKVEFLVSFYNNEISEKSEIFDDQFSVERPDGSNFTLKIRSTKLEDSAMYFCASKPGVRGTGELFFGEGSRLTVL.

The rearrangement uses TRBV6-5 and TRBJ2-7, with D uncertain. Germline V CDR1 and CDR2: MNHEY, SVGAGI. Trimming stripped 6 bases from V and 2 bases from J, with 11 bases between. This CDR3 has 13 residues. The CDR3 bases are TGTGCCAGCAGACTCGGACGAGCCTACGAGCAGTACTTC. Translating it yields CASRLGRAYEQYF.

J is TRBJ2-7 and V is TRBV20-1; 9 bases fit TRBD1. The CDR3 sequence is 13 residues long. CDR1 and CDR2 from the germline V gene are DFQATT and SNEGSKA (reference sequence). V lost 5 bases, J lost 3 bases, and 5 bases stayed unmatched. In nucleotides, the CDR3 is TGCAGTGCTGATACGGGACAGGGCTACGAGCAGTACTTC. This gives the protein CSADTGQGYEQYF.

This chain joins TRBV5-1 and TRBJ2-1, with 10 bases identical to TRBD2. V shed 1 base and J 6 bases; nucleotides not matched to a gene: 4. The CDR3 runs 15 residues. From germline, CDR1 is SGHRS and CDR2 YFSETQ. In DNA form, the CDR3 reads TGCGCCAGCAGCTTGAGCGGGAGGGCTTCCAATGAGCAGTTCTTC. It yields the protein CASSLSGRASNEQFF.

This clonotype was seen only a few times. This chain joins TRBV4-3 and TRBJ2-5; D unresolved. Per the germline V gene, CDR1 is LGHNA and CDR2 is YSLEER. V was clipped by 0 bases and J by 4 bases, with 12 bases between them. This CDR3 region has 15 residues. The CDR3 region is CASSQDRAVTETQYF. The CDR3 DNA sequence: TGCGCCAGCAGCCAAGATCGGGCAGTGACAGAGACCCAGTACTTC.